This T cell receptor beta chain was captured by sequencing in a study of blood T cell repertoires in COVID-19. For the study at large: Spain, Italy and the United States supplied samples that represented acute and convalescent COVID-19. From T cells, B-cell-depleted T cells, or PBMCs came the material, which was cDNA or gDNA.

Per the germline V gene, CDR1 is GTSNPN and CDR2 is SVGIG (reference sequence). Deletions cut 1 base from V and 0 bases from J, with 7 bases between. The CDR3 spans 15 residues. Profiled with immunoSEQ multiplex PCR; TCRdb holds only in-frame clones, not every one. The table shows about 110,000 clones, with just over 75% occurring only once. The sequencing sample was made of peripheral blood. This clonotype originated in a woman at least 80 years old with acute or convalescent COVID-19. The chain employs TRBV30 and TRBJ1-6; D is unclear. The CDR3 is CAWSGGGSYNSPLHF. In DNA form, the CDR3 reads TGTGCCTGGAGTGGCGGAGGCTCCTATAATTCACCCCTCCACTTT.